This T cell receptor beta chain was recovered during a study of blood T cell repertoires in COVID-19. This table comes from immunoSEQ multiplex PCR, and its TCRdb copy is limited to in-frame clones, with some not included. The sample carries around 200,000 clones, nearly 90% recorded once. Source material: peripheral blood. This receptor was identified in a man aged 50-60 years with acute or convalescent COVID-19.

The CDR3 DNA sequence: TGTGCCAGCAGCCAAGAAGGGGGGGGAGACTCAGATACGCAGTATTTT. Its protein is CASSQEGGGDSDTQYF. This rearrangement joins TRBV3-1 (or the pseudogene TRBV3-2) to TRBJ2-3; D may be TRBD2 (7 bases). Trimming pared 0 bases from V and 4 bases from J, leaving 14 bases between. Germline lookup yields CDR1 LGHDT and CDR2 YNNKEL (reference sequence). The CDR3 sequence is 16 residues long.